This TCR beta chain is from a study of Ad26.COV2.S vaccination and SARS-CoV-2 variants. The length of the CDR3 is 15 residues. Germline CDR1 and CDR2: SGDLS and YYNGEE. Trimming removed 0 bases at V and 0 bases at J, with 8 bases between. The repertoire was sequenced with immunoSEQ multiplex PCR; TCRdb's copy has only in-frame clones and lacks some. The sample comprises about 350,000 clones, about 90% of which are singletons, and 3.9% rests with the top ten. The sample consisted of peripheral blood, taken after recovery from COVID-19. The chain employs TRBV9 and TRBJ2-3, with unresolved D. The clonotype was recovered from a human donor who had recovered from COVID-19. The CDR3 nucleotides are TGTGCCAGCAGCGTAGCAGCGACTAGCACAGATACGCAGTATTTT. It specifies CASSVAATSTDTQYF.